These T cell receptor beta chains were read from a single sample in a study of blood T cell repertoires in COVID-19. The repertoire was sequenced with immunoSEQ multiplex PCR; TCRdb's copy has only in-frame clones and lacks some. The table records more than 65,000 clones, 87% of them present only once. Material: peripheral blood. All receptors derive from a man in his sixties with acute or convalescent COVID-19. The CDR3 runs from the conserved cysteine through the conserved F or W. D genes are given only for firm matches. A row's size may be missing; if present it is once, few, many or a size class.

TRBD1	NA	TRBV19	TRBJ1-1	TGTGCCAGTAAAACGACAGGGGGCGCCGGTGAAGCTTTCTTT	CASKTTGGAGEAFF
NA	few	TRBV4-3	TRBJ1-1	TGCGCCAGCAGCCGGAGCGTTGTCCCGGATACTGAAGCTTTCTTT	CASSRSVVPDTEAFF
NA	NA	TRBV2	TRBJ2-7	TGTGCCAGCAGGAGGGGTGGGACTCTCTACGAGCAGTACTTC	CASRRGGTLYEQYF
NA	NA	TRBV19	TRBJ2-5	TGTGCCAGTAGCGCGACCGAGGACAGTTTAAGAGAGACCCAGTACTTC	CASSATEDSLRETQYF
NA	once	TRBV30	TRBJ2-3	TGTGCCTGGATCGCAAGGAGTGTCACAGATACGCAGTATTTT	CAWIARSVTDTQYF
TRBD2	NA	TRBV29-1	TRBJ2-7	TGCAGCGTTGTCGGGGGGTCGAAGTCTTACGAGCAGTACTTC	CSVVGGSKSYEQYF
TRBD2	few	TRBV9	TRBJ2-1	TGTGCCAGCAGCCAAGGACTAGCGGGGTACAATGAGCAGTTCTTC	CASSQGLAGYNEQFF
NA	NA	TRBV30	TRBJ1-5	TGTGCCTGGACCCCGGGCCGGGGGAATCAGCCCCAGCATTTT	CAWTPGRGNQPQHF
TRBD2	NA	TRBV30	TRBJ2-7	TGTGCCTGGAGTTCCCCGGGGGGGCGGTCGGACGAGCAGTACTTC	CAWSSPGGRSDEQYF
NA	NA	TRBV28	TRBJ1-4	TGTGCCAGCAGGAAAGCTATTTTAGATGAAAAACTGTTTTTT	CASRKAILDEKLFF
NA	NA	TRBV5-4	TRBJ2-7	TGTGCCAGCAGCTCCTATGGGAGGAGCTACGAGCAGTACTTC	CASSSYGRSYEQYF
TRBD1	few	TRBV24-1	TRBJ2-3	TGTGCCACCAGATCCGGGACAGAGAGCACAGATACGCAGTATTTT	CATRSGTESTDTQYF
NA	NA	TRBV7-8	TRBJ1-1	TGTGCCAGCAGCTTAGTTGGGGAGACTGAAGCTTTCTTT	CASSLVGETEAFF
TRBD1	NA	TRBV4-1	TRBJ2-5	TGCGCCAGCAGCCACTCCGGGACAGGGGAAGAGACCCAGTACTTC	CASSHSGTGEETQYF
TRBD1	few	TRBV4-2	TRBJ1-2	TGTGCCAGCAGCCTACCCCCGGGACAGGGGCCCTATGGCTACACCTTC	CASSLPPGQGPYGYTF
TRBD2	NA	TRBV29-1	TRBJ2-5	TGCAGCGTTGAATCGGGGGGGGGAATGGAGACCCAGTACTTC	CSVESGGGMETQYF
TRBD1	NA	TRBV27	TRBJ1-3	TGTGCCAGCAGTTCAGGGGGTCTGCGATCTGGAAACACCATATATTTT	CASSSGGLRSGNTIYF
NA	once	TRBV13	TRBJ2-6	TGTGCCAGCAGCTTAGAAGGGGAAGGATTCTCTGGGGCCAACGTCCTGACTTTC	CASSLEGEGFSGANVLTF
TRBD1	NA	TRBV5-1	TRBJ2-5	TGCGCCAGCAGCTCGGACAGGGCAGATCGAGAGACCCAGTACTTC	CASSSDRADRETQYF
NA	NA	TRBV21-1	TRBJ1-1	TGTGCCAGCGCGCACGATATGAACACTGAAGCTTTCTTT	CASAHDMNTEAFF
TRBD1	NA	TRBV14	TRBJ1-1	TGTGCCAGCAGCTTCGCCGACAGGGGGAACACTGAAGCTTTCTTT	CASSFADRGNTEAFF
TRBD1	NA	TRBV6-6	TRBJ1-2	TGTGCCAGCAGAAGAGGACAGGGCAACTATGGCTACACCTTC	CASRRGQGNYGYTF
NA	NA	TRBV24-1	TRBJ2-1	TGTGCCACCAGTGTAAAAGGGGTGGGTGAGCAGTTCTTC	CATSVKGVGEQFF
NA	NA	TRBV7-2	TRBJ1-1	TGTGCCAGCAGCTCACTGGTCGGGTACACTGAAGCTTTCTTT	CASSSLVGYTEAFF